The 10 T cell receptor beta chains presented below share a single source sample, sequenced in a study of control samples from healthy donors and cancer patients. Profiling relied on immunoSEQ multiplex PCR, and the TCRdb table lists in-frame clones only, not all of them. This sample has about 120,000 clones; about 93% occur once, and the top ten carry 1.7%. The sequencing input was PBMCs. The source of these receptors is a man aged 45-65 years with head and neck cancer.

V usage is TRBV3-1 (or the pseudogene TRBV3-2) and J usage is TRBJ2-7, with TRBD2 identical over 14 bases. CDR3 size: 18 residues. From germline, CDR1 is LGHDT and CDR2 YNNKEL (reference sequence). Germline trimming cut 1 base from V and 2 bases from J; bases unmatched to any gene: 7. In DNA form, the CDR3 reads TGTGCCAGCAGCCAAGGCGGGACTAGCGGGGGTCCTCCCTACGAGCAGTACTTC. Residues: CASSQGGTSGGPPYEQYF.

V and J are TRBV29-1 and TRBJ2-7, with D possibly being TRBD1 or TRBD2 (6 bases each). This CDR3 comprises 13 residues. CDR1 and CDR2 (germline): SQVTM, ANQGSEA. The V and J ends lost 6 bases and 2 bases respectively, with 14 bases between them. CDR3 DNA sequence: TGCAGCGTAGCTCCGGGGGCCCCCTACGAGCAGTACTTC. It translates to CSVAPGAPYEQYF.

J is TRBJ2-6 and V is TRBV10-2, with D maybe TRBD2 (5 bases). V gave up 7 bases and J gave up 0 bases, with 7 bases separating them. Germline CDR1 reads WSHSY; CDR2 reads SAAADI. The length of the CDR3 is 14 residues. CDR3 in amino acids: CASTRDSGANVLTF. The CDR3 region has the DNA TGCGCCAGCACCCGGGACTCTGGGGCCAACGTCCTGACTTTC.

This chain joins TRBV30 and TRBJ1-5; D is unresolved. Germline CDR1 is GTSNPN and CDR2 is SVGIG (reference sequence). This CDR3 comprises 13 residues. V lost 5 bases, J lost 1 base, and 9 bases lay in between. CDR3 protein: CAWGGPSNQPQHF. CDR3 sequence (DNA): TGTGCCTGGGGAGGACCGAGCAATCAGCCCCAGCATTTT.

CDR3 nucleotide sequence: TGTGCCAGCAAGGACGGAGGTTATGGCTACACCTTC. Its translation is CASKDGGYGYTF. The V call is TRBV28, the J call TRBJ1-2; D call uncertain. The V end was cut by 7 bases, the J end by 5 bases, with 11 bases between. The CDR3 is made up of 12 amino acids. Germline-derived CDR1 and CDR2 are MDHEN and SYDVKM.

V usage is TRBV6-2 or TRBV6-3 and J usage is TRBJ2-5; weak D call: TRBD2 (5 bases). The germline V gene has CDR1 MNHEY and CDR2 SVGEGT. V lost 2 bases, J lost 5 bases, and 15 bases lay in between. The CDR3 length is 15 residues. The CDR3 protein is CASSYLGGPGETQYF. As DNA, the CDR3 is TGTGCCAGCAGTTACCTCGGCGGGCCGGGGGAGACCCAGTACTTC.

The chain combines TRBV5-1 with TRBJ2-5; 7 bases map to TRBD1. CDR1 is SGHRS, CDR2 YFSETQ, per germline. V dropped 8 bases and J dropped 5; count of bases not matched to a gene: 9. This CDR3 region has 13 residues. The CDR3 protein is CASYLDRAETQYF. In DNA, the CDR3 is TGCGCCAGTTATTTAGACAGGGCGGAGACCCAGTACTTC.

This clone was seen a handful of times. V gene TRBV4-1 combines with J gene TRBJ2-1; possibly TRBD1 or TRBD2 for D (5 bases each). Per the germline V gene, CDR1 is MGHRA and CDR2 is YSYEKL. This CDR3 has 16 amino acids. V was cut by 2 bases and J by 4 bases, with 15 bases left in between. CDR3 sequence: CASSQQGGGMYNEQFF. The CDR3 DNA reads as TGCGCCAGCAGCCAACAGGGTGGGGGTATGTACAATGAGCAGTTCTTC.

This rearrangement joins TRBV27 to TRBJ1-6; tentatively, D is TRBD1 (6 bases). With 3 bases removed from V and 9 bases from J, the gap between germline ends came to 12 bases. CDR3 length: 14 amino acids. Germline CDR1 MNHEY, CDR2 SMNVEV (reference sequence). The CDR3 protein is CASSLEQGSSPLHF. In nucleotides, the CDR3 is TGTGCCAGCAGTTTGGAACAGGGAAGTTCACCCCTCCACTTT.

The chain joins TRBV7-2 to TRBJ2-3; D is unresolved. Per the germline V gene, CDR1 is SGHTA and CDR2 is FQGNSA. V shed 4 bases and J shed 2 bases, with 4 bases lying between them. CDR3 length: 12 residues. In DNA, the CDR3 is TGTGCCAGCAGCTCCTCCACAGATACGCAGTATTTT. It encodes CASSSSTDTQYF.